The 9 T cell receptor beta chains reported below all come from one sample, sequenced in a study of CD4 T cells in relation to SARS-CoV-2 and coronaviruses. Sequencing used immunoSEQ multiplex PCR; TCRdb keeps in-frame clones, though not all of them. The sample includes under 70,000 clones, 86% of them seen just once. Unexposed donor CD4+ T cells date from about 2011-2018, before the COVID-19 pandemic. Sequenced: memory CD4+ T cells from PBMCs. The source is a human donor in good health.

There are a few counts of this clone. The chain joins TRBV9 to TRBJ1-2, with D possibly TRBD1 on 5 matching bases. The V end lost 4 bases, the J end lost 7 bases, and 11 bases lay between the germline ends. This CDR3 spans 12 amino acids. Germline assignment: CDR1 SGDLS and CDR2 YYNGEE. The CDR3 sequence is CASSSSGFGYTF. The CDR3 DNA is TGTGCCAGCAGCTCTTCAGGGTTTGGCTACACCTTC.

The chain couples TRBV7-3 to TRBJ1-1; a possible D gene is TRBD1 (5 bases). Germline V gene data show CDR1 as SGHTA and CDR2 as FQGTGA. Trimming cost V 5 bases and J 7 bases, with 14 bases left between them. The CDR3 is 13 amino acids. Here the CDR3 reads CASSNRGRIEAFF. The CDR3 nucleotides read TGTGCCAGCAGCAATAGGGGACGGATTGAAGCTTTCTTT.

This clone was counted a single time. The chain joins TRBV2 to TRBJ2-2; D may correspond to TRBD1 or TRBD2 (5 bases each). V shed 7 bases and J shed 2 bases, with 11 bases lying between them. The CDR3 length is 14 residues. The germline V gene has CDR1 SNHLY and CDR2 FYNNEI. CDR3 region: CASKPGTNTGELFF. The CDR3 DNA sequence: TGTGCCAGCAAGCCCGGGACCAACACCGGGGAGCTGTTTTTT. Combining the CDR3 with reference TRBV2 and TRBJ2-2 gives the whole variable domain EPEVTQTPSHQVTQMGQEVILRCVPISNHLYFYWYRQILGQKVEFLVSFYNNEISEKSEIFDDQFSVERPDGSNFTLKIRSTKLEDSAMYFCASKPGTNTGELFFGEGSRLTVL.

V is TRBV7-8 and J is TRBJ1-4, with TRBD1 as a possible D gene (6 bases). Germline CDR1 is SGHVS and CDR2 is FQNEAQ. There are 15 residues in the CDR3. V was clipped by 4 bases and J by 5 bases, with 14 bases between them. The CDR3 DNA is TGTGCCAGCAGCTCATCGCAGGGGCGGAATGAAAAACTGTTTTTT. It encodes CASSSSQGRNEKLFF.

The rearrangement joins TRBV20-1 to TRBJ2-5; tentatively, D is TRBD1 (5 bases). CDR1 DFQATT and CDR2 SNEGSKA come from the germline V gene (reference sequence). The CDR3 consists of 10 residues. The CDR3 DNA follows: TGCGGATGGTCCGAAGGGGCCCAGTACTTC. As protein: CGWSEGAQYF.

This clone was seen only a few times. The chain couples TRBV27 to TRBJ1-6; TRBD1 aligns across 7 bases. The CDR3 length is 14 residues. Germline V lookup: CDR1 MNHEY, CDR2 SMNVEV (reference sequence). Trimming took 6 bases from V and 6 from J; bases not matched to a gene: 5. The CDR3 bases are TGTGCCAGCAGAAACAGGGGTTCTAATTCACCCCTCCACTTT. Translated: CASRNRGSNSPLHF.

This sequence joins TRBV5-5 and TRBJ2-7; D may be TRBD1 (6 bases). CDR1 is SGHKS, CDR2 YYEKEE, per germline (reference sequence). The CDR3 runs 13 residues. V shed 4 bases and J shed 4 bases, with 12 bases lying between them. The CDR3 reads CASSQAGAYEQYF. Written as DNA, the CDR3 is TGTGCCAGCAGCCAAGCAGGGGCTTACGAGCAGTACTTC.

The chain carries TRBV7-6 and TRBJ1-5; D possibly corresponds to TRBD1 (5 bases). Germline V gene sequence: CDR1 SGHVS, CDR2 FNYEAQ. The CDR3 has 15 residues. The V and J ends lost 6 bases and 4 bases respectively, with 16 bases between them. The CDR3 DNA reads TGTGCCAGCAGTAAAGAGGGGCTTCTTAATCAGCCCCAGCATTTT. It encodes CASSKEGLLNQPQHF.

J is TRBJ2-7 and V is TRBV27; 10 bases line up with TRBD2. V shed 4 bases, J shed 1 base, and the junction held 4 bases outside the gene matches. CDR1 and CDR2 from the germline V gene are MNHEY and SMNVEV (reference sequence). The CDR3 runs to 15 residues. CDR3 sequence: CASSSPLAGSYEQYF. CDR3 DNA: TGTGCCAGCAGTTCCCCACTAGCGGGGTCCTACGAGCAGTACTTC.